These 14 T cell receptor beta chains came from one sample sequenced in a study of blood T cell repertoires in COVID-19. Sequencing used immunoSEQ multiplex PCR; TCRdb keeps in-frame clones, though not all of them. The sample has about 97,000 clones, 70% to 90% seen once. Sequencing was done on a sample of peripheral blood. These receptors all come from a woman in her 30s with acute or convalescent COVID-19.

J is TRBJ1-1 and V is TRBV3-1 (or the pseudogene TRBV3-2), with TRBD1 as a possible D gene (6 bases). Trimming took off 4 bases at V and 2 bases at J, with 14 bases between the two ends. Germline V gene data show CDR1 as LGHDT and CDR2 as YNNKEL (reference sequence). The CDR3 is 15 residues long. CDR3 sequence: CASSRYGGLNTEAFF. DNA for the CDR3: TGTGCCAGCAGCCGCTATGGGGGCCTAAACACTGAAGCTTTCTTT.

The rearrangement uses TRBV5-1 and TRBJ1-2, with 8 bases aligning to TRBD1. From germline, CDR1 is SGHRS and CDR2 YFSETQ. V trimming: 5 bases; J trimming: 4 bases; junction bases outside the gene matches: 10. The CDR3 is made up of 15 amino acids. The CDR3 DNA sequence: TGCGCCAGCAGGCCTACAGGGGGGCCAGTCTATGGCTACACCTTC. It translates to CASRPTGGPVYGYTF.

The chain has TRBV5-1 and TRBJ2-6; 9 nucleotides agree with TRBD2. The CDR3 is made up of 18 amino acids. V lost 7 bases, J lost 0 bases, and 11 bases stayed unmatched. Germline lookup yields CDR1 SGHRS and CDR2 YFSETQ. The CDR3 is CASVKSGGLSSGANVLTF. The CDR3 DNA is TGCGCCAGCGTGAAGAGCGGGGGGTTATCCTCTGGGGCCAACGTCCTGACTTTC.

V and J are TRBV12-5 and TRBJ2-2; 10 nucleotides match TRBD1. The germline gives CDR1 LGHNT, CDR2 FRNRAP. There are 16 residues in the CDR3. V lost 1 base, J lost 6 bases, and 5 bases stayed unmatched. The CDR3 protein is CASGLGQGAVAGELFF. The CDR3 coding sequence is TGTGCTAGTGGTTTGGGACAGGGGGCCGTTGCCGGGGAGCTGTTTTTT.

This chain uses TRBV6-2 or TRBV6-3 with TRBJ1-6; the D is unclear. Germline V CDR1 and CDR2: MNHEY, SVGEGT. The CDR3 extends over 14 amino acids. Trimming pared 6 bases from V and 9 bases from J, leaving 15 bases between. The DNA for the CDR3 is TGTGCCAGCAGCCGAGGCCATCCGGGTTCACCCCTCCACTTT. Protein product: CASSRGHPGSPLHF.

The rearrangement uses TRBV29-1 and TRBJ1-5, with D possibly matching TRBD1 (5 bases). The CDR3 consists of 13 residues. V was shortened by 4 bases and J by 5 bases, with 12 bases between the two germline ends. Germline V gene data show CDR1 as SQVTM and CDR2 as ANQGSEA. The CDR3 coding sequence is TGCAGCGTTGGGGGGGGTACGGATCAGCCCCAGCATTTT. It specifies CSVGGGTDQPQHF.

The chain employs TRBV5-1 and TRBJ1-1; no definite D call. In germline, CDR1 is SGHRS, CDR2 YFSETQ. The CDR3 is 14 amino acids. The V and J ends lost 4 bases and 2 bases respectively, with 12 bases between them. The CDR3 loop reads CASSPEGLNTEAFF. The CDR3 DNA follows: TGCGCCAGCAGCCCGGAGGGCCTCAACACTGAAGCTTTCTTT.

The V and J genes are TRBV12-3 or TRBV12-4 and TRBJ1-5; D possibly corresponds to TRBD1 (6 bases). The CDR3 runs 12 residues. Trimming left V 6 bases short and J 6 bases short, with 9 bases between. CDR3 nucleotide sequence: TGTGCCAGCAGCGGACAGTTTCAGCCCCAGCATTTT. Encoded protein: CASSGQFQPQHF.

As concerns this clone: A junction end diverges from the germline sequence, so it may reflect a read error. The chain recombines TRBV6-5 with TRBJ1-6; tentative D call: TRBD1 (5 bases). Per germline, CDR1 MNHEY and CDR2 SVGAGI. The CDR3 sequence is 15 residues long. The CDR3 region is CASSYVQEGPSPLHF. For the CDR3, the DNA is TGTGCTAGCAGTTACGTACAGGAGGGCCCATCACCCCTCCACTTT.

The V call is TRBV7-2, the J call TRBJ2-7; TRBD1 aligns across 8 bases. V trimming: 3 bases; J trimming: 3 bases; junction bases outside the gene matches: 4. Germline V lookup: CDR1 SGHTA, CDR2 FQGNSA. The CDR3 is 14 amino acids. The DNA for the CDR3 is TGTGCCAGCAGCTTTATCACAGGGGGCTACGAGCAGTACTTC. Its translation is CASSFITGGYEQYF.

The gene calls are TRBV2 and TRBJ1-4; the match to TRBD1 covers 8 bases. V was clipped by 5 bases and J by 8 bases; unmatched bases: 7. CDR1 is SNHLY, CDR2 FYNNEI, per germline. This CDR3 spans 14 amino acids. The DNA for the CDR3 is TGTGCCAGCAGTCAGACAGGGGAAGGGGAAAAACTGTTTTTT. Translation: CASSQTGEGEKLFF.

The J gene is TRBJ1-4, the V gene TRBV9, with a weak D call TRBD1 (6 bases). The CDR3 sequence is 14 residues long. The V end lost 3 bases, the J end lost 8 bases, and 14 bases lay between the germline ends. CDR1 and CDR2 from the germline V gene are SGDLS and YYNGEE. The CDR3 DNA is TGTGCCAGCAGCGCCGACAGGTTGGGCGAAAAACTGTTTTTT. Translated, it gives CASSADRLGEKLFF.

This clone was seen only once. As DNA, the CDR3 is TGCGCCAGCAGTGGGACAGCGAACACTGAAGCTTTCTTT. It encodes CASSGTANTEAFF. The rearrangement links TRBV10-1 to TRBJ1-1; tentatively, D is TRBD1 (6 bases). This CDR3 has 13 amino acids. The germline V and J ends were trimmed by 4 bases and 1 base, with 7 bases remaining between them. Germline values: CDR1 WNHNN, CDR2 SYGVQD (reference sequence).

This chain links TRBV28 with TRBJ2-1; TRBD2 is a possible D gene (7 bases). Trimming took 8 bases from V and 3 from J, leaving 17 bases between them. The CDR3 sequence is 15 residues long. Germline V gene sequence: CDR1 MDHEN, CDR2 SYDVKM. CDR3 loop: CASRRGGAGYNEQFF. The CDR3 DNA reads TGTGCCAGCCGAAGAGGGGGGGCCGGCTACAATGAGCAGTTCTTC.